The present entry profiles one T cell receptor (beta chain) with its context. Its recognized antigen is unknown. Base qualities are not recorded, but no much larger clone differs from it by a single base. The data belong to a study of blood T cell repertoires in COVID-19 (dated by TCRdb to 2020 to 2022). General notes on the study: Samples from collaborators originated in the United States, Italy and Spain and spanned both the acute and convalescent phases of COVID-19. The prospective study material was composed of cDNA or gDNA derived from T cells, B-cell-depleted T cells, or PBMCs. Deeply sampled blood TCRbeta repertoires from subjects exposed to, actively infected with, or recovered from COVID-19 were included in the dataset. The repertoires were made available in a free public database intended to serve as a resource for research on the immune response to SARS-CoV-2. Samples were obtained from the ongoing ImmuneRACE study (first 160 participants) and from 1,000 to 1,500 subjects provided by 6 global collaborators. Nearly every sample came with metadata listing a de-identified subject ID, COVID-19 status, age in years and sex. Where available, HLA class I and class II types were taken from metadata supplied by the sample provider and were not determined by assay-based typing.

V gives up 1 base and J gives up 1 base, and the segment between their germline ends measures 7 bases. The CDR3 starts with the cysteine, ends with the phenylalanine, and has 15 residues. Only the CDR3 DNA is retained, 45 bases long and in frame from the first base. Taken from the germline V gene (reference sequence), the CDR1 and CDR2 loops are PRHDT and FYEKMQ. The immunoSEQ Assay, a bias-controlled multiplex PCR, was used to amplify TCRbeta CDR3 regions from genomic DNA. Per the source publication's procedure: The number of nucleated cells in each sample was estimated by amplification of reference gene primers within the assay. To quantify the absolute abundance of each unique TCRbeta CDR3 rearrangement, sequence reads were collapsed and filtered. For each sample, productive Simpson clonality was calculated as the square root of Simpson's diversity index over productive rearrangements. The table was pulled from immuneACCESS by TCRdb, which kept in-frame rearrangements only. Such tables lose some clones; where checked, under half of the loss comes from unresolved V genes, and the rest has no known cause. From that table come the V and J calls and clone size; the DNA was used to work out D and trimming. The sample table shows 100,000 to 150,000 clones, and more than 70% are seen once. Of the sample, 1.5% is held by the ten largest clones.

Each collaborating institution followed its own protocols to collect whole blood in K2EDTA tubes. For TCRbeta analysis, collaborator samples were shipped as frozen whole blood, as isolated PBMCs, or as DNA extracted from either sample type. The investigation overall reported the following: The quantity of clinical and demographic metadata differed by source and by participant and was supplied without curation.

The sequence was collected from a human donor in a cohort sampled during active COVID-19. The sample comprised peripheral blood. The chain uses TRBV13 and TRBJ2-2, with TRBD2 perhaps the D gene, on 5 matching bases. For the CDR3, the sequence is CASSLAGENTGELFF. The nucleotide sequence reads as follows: TGTGCCAGCAGCTTAGCCGGGGAGAACACCGGGGAGCTGTTTTTT.